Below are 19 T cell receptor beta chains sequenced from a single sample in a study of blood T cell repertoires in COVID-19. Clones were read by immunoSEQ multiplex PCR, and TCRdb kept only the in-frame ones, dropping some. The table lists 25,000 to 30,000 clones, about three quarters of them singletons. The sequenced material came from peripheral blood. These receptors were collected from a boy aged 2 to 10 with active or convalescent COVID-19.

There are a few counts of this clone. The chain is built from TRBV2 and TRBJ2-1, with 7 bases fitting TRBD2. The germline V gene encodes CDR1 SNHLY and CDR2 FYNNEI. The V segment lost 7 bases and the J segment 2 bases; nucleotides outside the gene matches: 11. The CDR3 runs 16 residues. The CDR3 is CASKASGHTTYNEQFF. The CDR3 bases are TGTGCCAGCAAGGCTAGCGGCCATACCACCTACAATGAGCAGTTCTTC.

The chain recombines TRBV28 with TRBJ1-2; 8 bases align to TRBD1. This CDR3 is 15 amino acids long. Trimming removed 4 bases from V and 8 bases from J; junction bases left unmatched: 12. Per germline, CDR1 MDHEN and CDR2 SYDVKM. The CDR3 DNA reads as TGTGCCAGCAGTTCCCGGGACAGGCGGGTTTTAGGCTACACCTTC. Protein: CASSSRDRRVLGYTF.

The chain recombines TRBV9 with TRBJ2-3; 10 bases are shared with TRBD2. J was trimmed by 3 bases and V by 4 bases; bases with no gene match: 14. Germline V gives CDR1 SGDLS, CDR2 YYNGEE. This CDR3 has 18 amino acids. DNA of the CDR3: TGTGCCAGCAGCACACGGGCTAGCGGGGGAGCAACGACAGATACGCAGTATTTT. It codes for CASSTRASGGATTDTQYF.

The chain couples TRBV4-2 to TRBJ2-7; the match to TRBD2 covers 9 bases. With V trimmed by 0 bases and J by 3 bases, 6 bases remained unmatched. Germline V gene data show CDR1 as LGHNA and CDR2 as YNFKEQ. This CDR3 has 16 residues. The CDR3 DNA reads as TGTGCCAGCAGCCAAGAACCTAGCGGGGAATTCTACGAGCAGTACTTC. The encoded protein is CASSQEPSGEFYEQYF.

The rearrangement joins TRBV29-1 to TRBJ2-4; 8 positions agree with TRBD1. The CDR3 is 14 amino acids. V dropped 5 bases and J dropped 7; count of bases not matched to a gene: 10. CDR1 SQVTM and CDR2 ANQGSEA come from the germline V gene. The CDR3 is CSVRDRGIRNIQYF. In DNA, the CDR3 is TGCAGCGTTCGAGACAGGGGAATTCGGAACATTCAGTACTTC.

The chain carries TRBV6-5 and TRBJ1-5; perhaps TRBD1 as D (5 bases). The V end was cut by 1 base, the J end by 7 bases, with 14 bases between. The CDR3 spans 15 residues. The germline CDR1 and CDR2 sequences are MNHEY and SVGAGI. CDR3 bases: TGTGCCAGCAGTTACTGGGGCGAGTTGGGACAGCCCCAGCATTTT. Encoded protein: CASSYWGELGQPQHF.

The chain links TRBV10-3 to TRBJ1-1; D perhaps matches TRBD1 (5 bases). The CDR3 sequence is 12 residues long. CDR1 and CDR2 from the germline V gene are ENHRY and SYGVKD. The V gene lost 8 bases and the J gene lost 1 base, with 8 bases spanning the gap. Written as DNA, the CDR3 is TGTGCCATCGGGCAGGGGAACACTGAAGCTTTCTTT. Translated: CAIGQGNTEAFF.

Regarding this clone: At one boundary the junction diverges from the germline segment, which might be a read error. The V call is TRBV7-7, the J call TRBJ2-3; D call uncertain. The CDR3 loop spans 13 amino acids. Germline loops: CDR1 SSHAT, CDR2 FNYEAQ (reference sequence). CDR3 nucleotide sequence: TGTGCTAGCAGCCTACGAGAGTTCGATACGCAGTATTTT. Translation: CASSLREFDTQYF.

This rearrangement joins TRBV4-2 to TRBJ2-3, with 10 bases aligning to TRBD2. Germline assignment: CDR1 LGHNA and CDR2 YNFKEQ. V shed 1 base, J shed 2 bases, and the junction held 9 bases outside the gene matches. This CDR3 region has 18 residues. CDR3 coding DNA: TGTGCCAGCAGCCAAGGCCTTGGACTAGCGGAAAACACAGATACGCAGTATTTT. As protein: CASSQGLGLAENTDTQYF.

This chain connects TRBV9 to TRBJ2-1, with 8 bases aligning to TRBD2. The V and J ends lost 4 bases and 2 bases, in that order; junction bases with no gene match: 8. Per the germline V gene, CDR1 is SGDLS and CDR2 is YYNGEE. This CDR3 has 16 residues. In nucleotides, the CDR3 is TGTGCCAGCAGCTCAACGAGCGGGGGTCCCTACAATGAGCAGTTCTTC. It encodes CASSSTSGGPYNEQFF. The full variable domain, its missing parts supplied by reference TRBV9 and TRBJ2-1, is DSGVTQTPKHLITATGQRVTLRCSPRSGDLSVYWYQQSLDQGLQFLIQYYNGEERAKGNILERFSAQQFPDLHSELNLSSLELGDSALYFCASSSTSGGPYNEQFFGPGTRLTVL.

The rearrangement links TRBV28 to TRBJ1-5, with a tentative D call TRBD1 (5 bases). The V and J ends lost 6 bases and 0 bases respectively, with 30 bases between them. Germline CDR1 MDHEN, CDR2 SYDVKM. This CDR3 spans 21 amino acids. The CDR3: CASSPMHGPGTDFYSNQPQHF. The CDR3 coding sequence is TGTGCCAGCAGCCCCATGCATGGGCCAGGGACTGATTTCTATAGCAATCAGCCCCAGCATTTT.

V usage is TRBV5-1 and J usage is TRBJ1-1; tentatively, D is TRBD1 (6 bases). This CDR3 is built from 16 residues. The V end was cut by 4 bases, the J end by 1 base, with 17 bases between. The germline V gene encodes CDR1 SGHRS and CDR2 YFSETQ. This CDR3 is CASSRGGATQNTEAFF. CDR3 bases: TGCGCCAGCAGCCGTGGGGGCGCCACCCAGAACACTGAAGCTTTCTTT.

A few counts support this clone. CDR3 sequence reads: CASTSRVAGGLTDTQYF. The CDR3 DNA is TGTGCCAGCACCTCTAGGGTAGCCGGAGGACTCACAGATACGCAGTATTTT. The chain employs TRBV11-2 and TRBJ2-3; D might be TRBD2 (5 bases). V lost 7 bases to trimming and J lost 2 bases, with 22 bases between them. The CDR3 length is 17 residues. Per the germline V gene, CDR1 is SGHAT and CDR2 is FQNNGV. Complete variable domain (other parts from reference TRBV11-2 and TRBJ2-3): EAGVAQSPRYKIIEKRQSVAFWCNPISGHATLYWYQQILGQGPKLLIQFQNNGVVDDSQLPKDRFSAERLKGVDSTLKIQPAKLEDSAVYLCASTSRVAGGLTDTQYFGPGTRLTVL.

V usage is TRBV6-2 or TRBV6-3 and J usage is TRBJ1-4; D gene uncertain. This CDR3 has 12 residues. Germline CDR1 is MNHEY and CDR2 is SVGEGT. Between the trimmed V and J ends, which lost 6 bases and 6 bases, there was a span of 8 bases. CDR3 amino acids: CASSPTDEKLFF. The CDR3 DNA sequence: TGTGCCAGCAGCCCTACGGATGAAAAACTGTTTTTT.

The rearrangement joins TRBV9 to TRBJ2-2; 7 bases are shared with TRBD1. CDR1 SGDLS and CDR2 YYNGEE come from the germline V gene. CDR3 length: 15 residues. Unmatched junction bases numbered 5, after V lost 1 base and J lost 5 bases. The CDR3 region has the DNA TGTGCCAGCAGCGTATCAGGGACAGCAACCGGGGAGCTGTTTTTT. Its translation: CASSVSGTATGELFF. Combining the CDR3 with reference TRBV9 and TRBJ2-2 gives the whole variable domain DSGVTQTPKHLITATGQRVTLRCSPRSGDLSVYWYQQSLDQGLQFLIQYYNGEERAKGNILERFSAQQFPDLHSELNLSSLELGDSALYFCASSVSGTATGELFFGEGSRLTVL.

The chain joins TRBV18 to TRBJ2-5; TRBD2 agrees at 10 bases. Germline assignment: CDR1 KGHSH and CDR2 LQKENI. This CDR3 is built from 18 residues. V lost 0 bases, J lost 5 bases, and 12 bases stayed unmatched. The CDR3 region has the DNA TGTGCCAGCTCACCACCGAGTCTAGCGGGGGCCTCGACGGAGACCCAGTACTTC. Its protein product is CASSPPSLAGASTETQYF.

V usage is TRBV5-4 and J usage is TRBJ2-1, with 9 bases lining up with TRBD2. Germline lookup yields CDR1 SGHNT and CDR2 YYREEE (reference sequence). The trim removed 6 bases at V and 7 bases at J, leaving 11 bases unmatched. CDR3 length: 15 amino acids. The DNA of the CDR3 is TGTGCCAGCACCTCTCAATGGCGGGAGGGAAATGAGCAGTTCTTC. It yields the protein CASTSQWREGNEQFF. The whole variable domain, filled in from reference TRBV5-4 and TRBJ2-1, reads ETGVTQSPTHLIKTRGQQVTLRCSSQSGHNTVSWYQQALGQGPQFIFQYYREEENGRGNFPPRFSGLQFPNYSSELNVNALELDDSALYLCASTSQWREGNEQFFGPGTRLTVL.

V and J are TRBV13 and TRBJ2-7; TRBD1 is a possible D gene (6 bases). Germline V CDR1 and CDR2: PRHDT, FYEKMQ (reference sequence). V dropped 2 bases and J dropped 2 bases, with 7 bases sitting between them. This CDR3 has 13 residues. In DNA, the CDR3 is TGTGCCAGCAGCTTAAGGGACACCTACGAGCAGTACTTC. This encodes CASSLRDTYEQYF.

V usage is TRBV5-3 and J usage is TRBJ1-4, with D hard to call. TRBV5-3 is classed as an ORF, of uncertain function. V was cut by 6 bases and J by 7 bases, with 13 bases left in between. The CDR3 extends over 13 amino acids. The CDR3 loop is CARIPMGGEKLFF. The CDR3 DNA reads TGTGCCAGAATCCCTATGGGAGGTGAAAAACTGTTTTTT.